A single sample gave rise to the 15 T cell receptor beta chains below, sequenced in a study of graft-versus-host responses after intestinal transplantation. TCRdb's table, derived via immunoSEQ multiplex PCR, lists solely in-frame clones and lacks some. The sample has about 47,000 clones; 85% to 95% are singletons. Sequencing was performed on PBMCs, taken more than 750 days after a first intestinal transplant, on the day of a second. The origin of the receptors is a human patient who received an intestinal transplant, so some T cells may come from the graft donor.

The chain joins TRBV18 to TRBJ1-5; D not resolved. V gave up 3 bases and J gave up 5 bases, with 8 bases separating them. Germline V gene sequence: CDR1 KGHSH, CDR2 LQKENI. The CDR3 totals 13 residues. CDR3 region: CASSPDLDQPQHF. The CDR3 DNA reads TGTGCCAGCTCACCGGACCTGGATCAGCCCCAGCATTTT.

The CDR3, as DNA: TGCAGCACCACGCGACCGGACAGGGACACAGAGACCCAGTACTTC. Translating it yields CSTTRPDRDTETQYF. The gene calls are TRBV29-1 and TRBJ2-5; 8 bases align to TRBD1. V lost 8 bases and J lost 4; bases outside the gene matches: 15. CDR3 length: 15 amino acids. The germline V gene encodes CDR1 SQVTM and CDR2 ANQGSEA.

The chain carries TRBV7-9 and TRBJ2-7; 9 bases are shared with TRBD1. Germline V lookup: CDR1 SEHNR, CDR2 FQNEAQ (reference sequence). There are 14 residues in the CDR3. Trimming took 5 bases from V and 3 from J; bases not matched to a gene: 5. The CDR3 here is CASSPPGQGYEQYF. In DNA, the CDR3 is TGTGCCAGCAGCCCACCGGGACAGGGCTACGAGCAGTACTTC.

V usage is TRBV10-3 and J usage is TRBJ2-7; 8 bases match TRBD2. V dropped 10 bases and J dropped 4; count of bases not matched to a gene: 9. Per germline, CDR1 ENHRY and CDR2 SYGVKD. The CDR3 consists of 13 residues. CDR3 in amino acids: CATEGLVPYEQYF. In DNA form, the CDR3 reads TGTGCCACCGAGGGACTAGTCCCATACGAGCAGTACTTC.

The chain couples TRBV19 to TRBJ2-1; D unclear. V gave up 3 bases and J gave up 9 bases, with 9 bases separating them. Germline assignment: CDR1 LNHDA and CDR2 SQIVND (reference sequence). The CDR3 has 12 residues. CDR3: CASSIPLGEQFF. CDR3 sequence (DNA): TGTGCCAGTAGTATCCCCCTCGGTGAGCAGTTCTTC.

This chain links TRBV9 with TRBJ2-7; possible D gene TRBD2, 5 bases. Trimming took off 2 bases at V and 2 bases at J, with 11 bases between the two ends. The CDR3 covers 14 residues. Germline-derived CDR1 and CDR2 are SGDLS and YYNGEE. The CDR3, as DNA: TGTGCCAGCAGCGTTTCCGGGAACACCTACGAGCAGTACTTC. It translates to CASSVSGNTYEQYF.

This sequence joins TRBV30 and TRBJ1-4; 9 bases are shared with TRBD1. Germline CDR1 is GTSNPN and CDR2 is SVGIG (reference sequence). The CDR3 is 15 amino acids. J lost 5 bases, V lost 4 bases, and 8 bases had no gene match. This chain's CDR3 is CAWTATTGGNEKLFF. CDR3 DNA sequence: TGTGCCTGGACCGCCACGACAGGGGGGAATGAAAAACTGTTTTTT.

The CDR3 nucleotides read TGTGCCAGCAGTTCGGGACAGGGCCCCTATGGCTACACCTTC. The encoded protein is CASSSGQGPYGYTF. The chain joins TRBV28 to TRBJ1-2; TRBD1 aligns across 9 bases. Trimming at V came to 4 bases and at J to 4 bases, leaving 4 bases not matched to a gene. This CDR3 spans 14 amino acids. The germline V gene has CDR1 MDHEN and CDR2 SYDVKM.

The chain is built from TRBV10-1 and TRBJ2-1, with a possible D match to TRBD2 (6 bases). The CDR3 extends over 14 amino acids. CDR1 WNHNN and CDR2 SYGVQD come from the germline V gene (reference sequence). Trimming shortened V by 6 bases and J by 7 bases, and 16 bases separated the two germline ends. CDR3 protein: CASSSKRVSNEQFF. CDR3 DNA: TGCGCCAGCAGCTCCAAGCGGGTTTCTAATGAGCAGTTCTTC.

The rearrangement uses TRBV6-5 and TRBJ1-5, with TRBD1 matching over 7 bases. J gave up 6 bases and V 7 bases, and 9 bases lay outside the gene matches. CDR1 MNHEY and CDR2 SVGAGI come from the germline V gene. This CDR3 contains 14 residues. CDR3 in amino acids: CASTTRQGGQPQHF. CDR3 nucleotides: TGTGCCAGCACCACCCGACAGGGCGGTCAGCCCCAGCATTTT.

V usage is TRBV15 and J usage is TRBJ2-7; D may be TRBD2 (6 bases). This CDR3 comprises 14 residues. Germline loops: CDR1 LNHNV, CDR2 YYDKDF (reference sequence). The V gene lost 10 bases and the J gene lost 3 bases, with 19 bases spanning the gap. This CDR3 reads CASCSWPGVYEQYF. The CDR3 DNA sequence: TGTGCCAGCTGCAGTTGGCCGGGAGTCTACGAGCAGTACTTC.

This chain joins TRBV6-6 and TRBJ1-1; 9 nucleotides align to TRBD1. This CDR3 is built from 14 residues. After removal of 2 bases from V and 4 bases from J, the junction contained 2 bases not matched to a gene. Germline V gene sequence: CDR1 MNHNY, CDR2 SVGAGI (reference sequence). The CDR3, as DNA: TGTGCCAGCAGTTACGACAGGGGGAGCACTGAAGCTTTCTTT. Translated: CASSYDRGSTEAFF.

The DNA for the CDR3 is TGTGCCAGCAGCCCCGTCGGGACAGGGGCTTTTAGTGAGCAGTTCTTC. Residues: CASSPVGTGAFSEQFF. The chain couples TRBV5-4 to TRBJ2-1, with 10 bases that match TRBD1. V was clipped by 4 bases and J by 9 bases; unmatched bases: 13. CDR1 SGHNT and CDR2 YYREEE come from the germline V gene (reference sequence). The CDR3 consists of 16 residues. The variable domain in full, with the rest retrieved from reference TRBV5-4 and TRBJ2-1, is ETGVTQSPTHLIKTRGQQVTLRCSSQSGHNTVSWYQQALGQGPQFIFQYYREEENGRGNFPPRFSGLQFPNYSSELNVNALELDDSALYLCASSPVGTGAFSEQFFGPGTRLTVL.

This sequence joins TRBV11-2 and TRBJ2-7, with a possible D match to TRBD1 (6 bases). V lost 2 bases, J lost 12 bases, and 17 bases lay in between. Germline CDR1 and CDR2: SGHAT and FQNNGV. CDR3 length: 13 residues. CDR3 sequence: CASSLNRVQSRYF. The DNA of the CDR3 is TGTGCCAGCAGCTTAAACAGGGTTCAAAGTCGGTACTTC.

This chain uses TRBV10-1 with TRBJ2-3; weak D call: TRBD2 (5 bases). V was pared by 3 bases and J by 5 bases, with 12 bases between. CDR3 length equals 14 residues. CDR1 WNHNN and CDR2 SYGVQD come from the germline V gene (reference sequence). CDR3 loop: CASSDAGVGDTQYF. CDR3 sequence (DNA): TGCGCCAGCAGTGATGCCGGGGTGGGAGATACGCAGTATTTT.